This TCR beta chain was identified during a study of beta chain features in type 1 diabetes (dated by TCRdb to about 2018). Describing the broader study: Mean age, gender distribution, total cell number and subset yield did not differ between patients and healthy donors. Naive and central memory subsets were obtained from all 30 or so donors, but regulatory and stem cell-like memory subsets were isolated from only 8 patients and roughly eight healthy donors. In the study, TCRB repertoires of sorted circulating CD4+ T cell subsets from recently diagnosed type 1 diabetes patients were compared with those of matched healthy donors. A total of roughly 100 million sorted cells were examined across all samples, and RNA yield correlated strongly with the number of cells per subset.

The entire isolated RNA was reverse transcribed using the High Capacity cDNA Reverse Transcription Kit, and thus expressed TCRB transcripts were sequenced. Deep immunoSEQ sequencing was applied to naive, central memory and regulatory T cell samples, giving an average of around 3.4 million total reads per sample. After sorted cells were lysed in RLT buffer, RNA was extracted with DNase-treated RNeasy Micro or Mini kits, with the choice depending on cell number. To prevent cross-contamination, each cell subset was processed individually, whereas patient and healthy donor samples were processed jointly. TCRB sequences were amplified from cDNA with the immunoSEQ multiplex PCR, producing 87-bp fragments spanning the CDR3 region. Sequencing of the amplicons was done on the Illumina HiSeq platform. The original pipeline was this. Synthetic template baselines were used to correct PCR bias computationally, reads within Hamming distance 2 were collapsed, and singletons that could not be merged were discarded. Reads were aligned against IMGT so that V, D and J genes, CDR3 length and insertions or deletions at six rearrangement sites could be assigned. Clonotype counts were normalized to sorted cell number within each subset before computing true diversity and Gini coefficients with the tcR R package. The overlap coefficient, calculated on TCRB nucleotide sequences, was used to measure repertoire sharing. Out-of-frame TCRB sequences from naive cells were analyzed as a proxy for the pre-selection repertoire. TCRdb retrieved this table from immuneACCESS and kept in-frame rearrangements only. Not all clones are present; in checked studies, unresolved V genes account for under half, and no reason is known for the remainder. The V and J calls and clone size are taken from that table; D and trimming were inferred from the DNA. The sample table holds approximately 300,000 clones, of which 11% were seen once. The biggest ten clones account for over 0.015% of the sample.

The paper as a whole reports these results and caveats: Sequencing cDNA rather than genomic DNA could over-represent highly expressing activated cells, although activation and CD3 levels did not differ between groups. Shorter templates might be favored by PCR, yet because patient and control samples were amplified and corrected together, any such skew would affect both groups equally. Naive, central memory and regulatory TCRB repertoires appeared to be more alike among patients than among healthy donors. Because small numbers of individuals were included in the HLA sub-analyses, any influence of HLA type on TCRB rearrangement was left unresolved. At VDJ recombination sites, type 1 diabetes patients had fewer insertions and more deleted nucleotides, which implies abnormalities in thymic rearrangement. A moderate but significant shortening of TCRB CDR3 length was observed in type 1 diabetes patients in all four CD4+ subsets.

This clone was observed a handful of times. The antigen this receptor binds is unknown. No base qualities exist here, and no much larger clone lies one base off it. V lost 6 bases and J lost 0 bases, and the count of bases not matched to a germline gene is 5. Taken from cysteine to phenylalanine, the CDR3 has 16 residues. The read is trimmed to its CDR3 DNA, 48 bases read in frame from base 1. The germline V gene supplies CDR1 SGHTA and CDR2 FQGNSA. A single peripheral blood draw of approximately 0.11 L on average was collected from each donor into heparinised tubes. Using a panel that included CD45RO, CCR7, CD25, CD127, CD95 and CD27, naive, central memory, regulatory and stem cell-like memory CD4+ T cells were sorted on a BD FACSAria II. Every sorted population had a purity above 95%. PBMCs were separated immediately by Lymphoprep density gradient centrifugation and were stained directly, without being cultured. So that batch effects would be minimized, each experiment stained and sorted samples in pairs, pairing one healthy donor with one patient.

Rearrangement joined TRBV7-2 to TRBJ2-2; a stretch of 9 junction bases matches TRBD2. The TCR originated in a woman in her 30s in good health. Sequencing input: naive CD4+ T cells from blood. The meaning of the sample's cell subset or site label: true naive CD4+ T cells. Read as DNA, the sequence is TGTGCCAGCAGATTTAGCGGGGGAGCGAACACCGGGGAGCTGTTTTTT. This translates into CASRFSGGANTGELFF.